Listed here are 10 T cell receptor beta chains from one sample, sequenced in a study of T cell responses to AZD1222 COVID-19 vaccine. The table came from immunoSEQ multiplex PCR; TCRdb's copy has only in-frame clones and leaves some out. Here the sample spans more than 250,000 clones, 93% being singletons. Sequencing used peripheral blood, obtained on day 0 of AZD1222 vaccination. These receptors all come from an adult in good health.

The V and J genes are TRBV4-3 and TRBJ1-2; the D gene is possibly TRBD1 (5 bases). V was shortened by 1 base and J by 5 bases, with 14 bases between the two germline ends. The CDR3 has 15 amino acids. Germline V lookup: CDR1 LGHNA, CDR2 YSLEER. CDR3 region: CASSQGGIREYGYTF. CDR3 nucleotide sequence: TGCGCCAGCAGCCAAGGGGGGATTCGAGAGTATGGCTACACCTTC.

This clone showed up just once. The CDR3 loop is CASSLGTGIDEKLFF. The DNA for the CDR3 is TGTGCCAGCAGTCTGGGGACAGGGATAGATGAAAAACTGTTTTTT. This rearrangement joins TRBV28 to TRBJ1-4; 9 nucleotides line up with TRBD1. After removal of 5 bases from V and 6 bases from J, the junction contained 7 bases not matched to a gene. The CDR3 runs to 15 residues. Germline assignment: CDR1 MDHEN and CDR2 SYDVKM.

The J gene is TRBJ1-3, the V gene TRBV11-2; no clear D. CDR1 and CDR2 (germline): SGHAT, FQNNGV. Trimming stripped 4 bases from V and 2 bases from J, with 6 bases between. The length of the CDR3 is 13 residues. Here the CDR3 DNA reads TGTGCCAGCAGCTCGAGTCCTGGAAACACCATATATTTT. Its protein product is CASSSSPGNTIYF.

The chain recombines TRBV9 with TRBJ1-5; no clear D gene. This CDR3 is built from 14 residues. The V gene's germline CDR1 is SGDLS and CDR2 YYNGEE. V was trimmed by 0 bases and J by 4 bases, leaving 8 bases between them. Here the CDR3 reads CASSVGSSNQPQHF. The CDR3, as DNA: TGTGCCAGCAGCGTAGGTAGCAGTAATCAGCCCCAGCATTTT.

The gene calls are TRBV6-5 and TRBJ1-1, with D unclear. The CDR3 covers 12 residues. Germline V gene data show CDR1 as MNHEY and CDR2 as SVGAGI. V was pared by 7 bases and J by 4 bases, with 10 bases between. CDR3 sequence: CASNKTLTEAFF. For the CDR3, the DNA is TGTGCCAGCAACAAGACCCTCACTGAAGCTTTCTTT.

This clone occurred once. The J gene is TRBJ2-2, the V gene TRBV28; tentative D call: TRBD1 (5 bases). The CDR3 extends over 14 amino acids. V was clipped by 5 bases and J by 0 bases, with 7 bases between them. From germline, CDR1 is MDHEN and CDR2 SYDVKM. As DNA, the CDR3 is TGTGCCAGCAGTCCGACAGCGAACACCGGGGAGCTGTTTTTT. Its translation: CASSPTANTGELFF.

This sequence joins TRBV19 and TRBJ2-1; D might be TRBD1 or TRBD2, each matching 6 bases. Germline V CDR1 and CDR2: LNHDA, SQIVND (reference sequence). The CDR3 contains 13 residues. V lost 2 bases and J lost 9, with 11 bases in between. DNA for the CDR3: TGTGCCAGTAGTATACGGGGGCTCGGTGAGCAGTTCTTC. It specifies CASSIRGLGEQFF.

In regard to this clone: Other DNA sequences within the sample encode an identical CDR3. The V call is TRBV19, the J call TRBJ2-7, with 11 bases fitting TRBD1. The CDR3 extends over 14 amino acids. CDR1 is LNHDA, CDR2 SQIVND, per germline (reference sequence). The V segment lost 4 bases and the J segment 3 bases; nucleotides outside the gene matches: 2. The CDR3 here is CASSTGTGGYEQYF. CDR3 DNA: TGTGCCAGTAGTACCGGGACAGGGGGCTACGAGCAGTACTTC.

The rearrangement joins TRBV7-2 to TRBJ2-5; the D gene is possibly TRBD2 (6 bases). The CDR3 is 15 amino acids. Germline V gene sequence: CDR1 SGHTA, CDR2 FQGNSA. V lost 0 bases and J lost 5, with 13 bases in between. This CDR3 is CASSLAGLVWETQYF. The CDR3, as DNA: TGTGCCAGCAGCTTAGCGGGACTGGTGTGGGAGACCCAGTACTTC.

The chain joins TRBV28 to TRBJ2-3; weak D call: TRBD2 (6 bases). CDR1 and CDR2 from the germline V gene are MDHEN and SYDVKM. V was cut by 2 bases and J by 0 bases, with 6 bases left in between. The CDR3 spans 14 residues. DNA of the CDR3: TGTGCCAGCAGTTTAGGGACTAGCACAGATACGCAGTATTTT. As protein: CASSLGTSTDTQYF.